This is a list of T cell receptor beta chains from one sample in a study of blood T cells in healthy people across ages. TCRdb re-derived calls from the 5' RACE reads in MiXCR, one entry per CDR3 protein. The table shows about 580,000 distinct CDR3 sequences, with around 50% occurring only once. Material for sequencing was blood. The receptors here all came from a man at least 80 years old in good health. Each CDR3 is given with its conserved first and last residue. A D gene is named only where the DNA matches it firmly. Some rows have no size entry. The others give once, few or many, or a class for an expanded clone.

J	D	size	V	CDR3	DNA
TRBJ2-1	TRBD1	few	TRBV14	CASSPSGTGGASNEQFF	TGTGCCAGCAGCCCCAGCGGGACAGGGGGCGCGAGCAATGAGCAGTTCTTC
TRBJ2-3	NA	many	TRBV7-9	CASSRTPTSTDTQYF	TGTGCCAGCAGCCGGACACCCACTAGCACAGATACGCAGTATTTT
TRBJ1-2	NA	many	TRBV6-6	CASSYSTRPLYTF	TGTGCCAGCAGTTACTCTACACGGCCTCTCTACACCTTC
TRBJ2-1	NA	few	TRBV7-2	CASSLIFGDEQFF	TGTGCCAGCAGCTTAATATTTGGGGATGAGCAGTTCTTC
TRBJ2-7	NA	many	TRBV28	CASSFPRRYYEQYF	TGTGCCAGCAGTTTCCCCAGACGTTACTACGAGCAGTACTTC
TRBJ1-2	NA	few	TRBV7-8	CASSLSLGFHYGYTF	TGTGCCAGCAGCTTATCTTTGGGATTTCACTATGGCTACACCTTC
TRBJ2-7	TRBD1	NA	TRBV29-1	CSVVHRDRVYEQYF	TGCAGCGTTGTGCACCGGGACAGGGTCTACGAGCAGTACTTC
TRBJ2-1	TRBD2	NA	TRBV7-8	CASSPRGTSGEFF	TGTGCCAGCAGCCCGAGGGGTACTAGCGGTGAGTTCTTC
TRBJ2-6	TRBD2	NA	TRBV5-1	CASSLGLAVSSGANVLTF	TGCGCCAGCAGCCTGGGACTAGCGGTTAGCTCTGGGGCCAACGTCCTGACTTTC
TRBJ2-1	NA	many	TRBV6-6	CASRAPPLEVHEQFF	TGTGCCAGCAGGGCCCCCCCCCTCGAAGTTCATGAGCAGTTCTTC
TRBJ2-1	TRBD2	NA	TRBV28	CASSLTSGTYNEQFF	TGTGCCAGCAGTCTGACTAGCGGGACCTACAATGAGCAGTTCTTC
TRBJ2-7	NA	few	TRBV20-1	CSARGDSTRYEQYF	TGCAGTGCTAGAGGAGACAGTACGAGGTACGAGCAGTACTTC
TRBJ2-5	NA	NA	TRBV20-1	CSAELQETQYF	TGCAGTGCTGAGCTCCAAGAGACCCAGTACTTC
TRBJ2-5	NA	NA	TRBV5-6	CATQVWGWGETQYF	TGTGCCACCCAAGTCTGGGGATGGGGTGAGACCCAGTACTTC
TRBJ2-5	TRBD1	many	TRBV7-2	CASSLDRAETQYF	TGTGCCAGCAGCTTGGACAGGGCGGAGACCCAGTACTTC
TRBJ1-1	NA	NA	TRBV5-1	CASSWGTENTEAFF	TGCGCCAGCAGCTGGGGGACGGAGAACACTGAAGCTTTCTTT
TRBJ1-5	NA	few	TRBV4-1	CASSQFTNQPQHF	TGCGCCAGCAGCCAATTTACTAATCAGCCCCAGCATTTT
TRBJ2-5	NA	NA	TRBV5-1	CASSTGGSETQYF	TGCGCCAGCAGCACGGGTGGGTCGGAGACCCAGTACTTC
TRBJ1-2	NA	few	TRBV13	CASSFLGRGYTF	TGTGCCAGCAGCTTTCTGGGGCGTGGCTACACCTTC
TRBJ1-5	NA	NA	TRBV6-6	CASSRAVRNQPQHF	TGTGCCAGCAGTCGTGCCGTACGCAATCAGCCCCAGCATTTT
TRBJ1-2	TRBD1	few	TRBV5-1	CASSPGQPNTYGYTF	TGCGCCAGCAGCCCGGGACAGCCCAATACCTATGGCTACACCTTC
TRBJ2-5	NA	few	TRBV10-3	CAIGGVNEQYF	TGTGCCATCGGCGGGGTAAATGAGCAGTACTTC
TRBJ2-2	NA	NA	TRBV7-9	CASLYPNTGELFF	TGTGCCAGCTTATATCCGAACACCGGGGAGCTGTTTTTT
TRBJ2-1	NA	few	TRBV7-9	CASSLGRSLADEQFF	TGTGCCAGCAGCCTCGGGCGTTCTCTTGCGGATGAGCAGTTCTTC
TRBJ2-7	NA	NA	TRBV7-2	CASSLGPQGSSYEQYF	TGTGCCAGCAGCTTGGGGCCGCAGGGATCCTCCTACGAGCAGTACTTC
TRBJ2-7	NA	many	TRBV6-5	CASNQGSPPYEQYF	TGTGCCAGCAACCAGGGAAGTCCTCCCTACGAGCAGTACTTC
TRBJ2-1	NA	NA	TRBV20-1	CSARGDSGDYNEQFF	TGCAGTGCTAGAGGAGATAGCGGAGACTACAATGAGCAGTTCTTC
TRBJ2-1	TRBD2	few	TRBV12-3/TRBV12-4	CASSPPSGGRVNEQFF	TGTGCCAGCAGTCCCCCTTCGGGAGGGAGGGTCAATGAGCAGTTCTTC
TRBJ2-3	NA	few	TRBV7-9	CASSLEVDTQYF	TGTGCCAGCAGCTTAGAAGTAGATACGCAGTATTTT
TRBJ1-2	TRBD1	few	TRBV6-6	CASSAGGDYGYTF	TGTGCCAGCTCCGCAGGGGGCGACTATGGCTACACCTTC
TRBJ2-1	TRBD2	NA	TRBV4-3	CASSQVAGSGNEQFF	TGCGCCAGCAGCCAAGTAGCGGGGTCGGGGAATGAGCAGTTCTTC
TRBJ2-1	NA	NA	TRBV11-1	CASSLSQTYSYNEQFF	TGTGCCAGCAGCTTAAGTCAAACATACTCCTACAATGAGCAGTTCTTC
TRBJ2-7	NA	NA	TRBV20-1	CSARGWLNYEQYF	TGCAGTGCGCGTGGGTGGCTAAACTACGAGCAGTACTTC
TRBJ2-7	TRBD1	NA	TRBV12-3/TRBV12-4	CASRWTGARNEQYF	TGTGCCAGCAGGTGGACAGGCGCCCGAAACGAGCAGTACTTC
TRBJ2-1	NA	few	TRBV6-5	CASTWAGRLFF	TGTGCCAGCACCTGGGCAGGCCGACTGTTCTTC
TRBJ2-3	NA	few	TRBV20-1	CSAAIGDTQYF	TGCAGTGCCGCTATCGGGGATACGCAGTATTTT
TRBJ2-7	TRBD1	NA	TRBV19	CASRNRGRGEQYF	TGTGCCAGTCGAAACAGGGGGCGCGGGGAGCAGTACTTC
TRBJ1-2	TRBD1	NA	TRBV18	CASSPGDRDYGYTF	TGTGCCAGCTCACCCGGGGACAGGGATTATGGCTACACCTTC
TRBJ2-5	NA	NA	TRBV5-4	CASSPLRSTLLGETQYF	TGTGCCAGCAGCCCCCTGAGGTCAACTTTACTGGGAGAGACCCAGTACTTC